This T cell receptor beta chain was documented in a study of T cells after yellow fever vaccination. TCR cDNA, made by 5'RACE template switching, carried an added universal primer site and UMIs. TCRdb used MiXCR to reprocess the 5' RACE reads, holding one entry per CDR3 protein. This sample has 600,000 to 750,000 distinct CDR3 sequences, with 9% to 15% found just once. With 3 bases removed from V and 10 bases from J, the gap between germline ends came to 13 bases. The CDR3 extends over 14 amino acids. Germline V CDR1 and CDR2: SGHTA, FQGNSA. The study, taken as a whole, reports: Peaking on day 5 versus 15, the secondary response was faster but weaker. Post-booster repertoires again held most primary-vaccination clones (about 95% CD4, 75% to 90% CD8). There was a small share of clonotypes that showed up in both the CD4 and CD8 compartments.

Turning to this clonotype: The target antigen is unknown.

The chain has TRBV7-2 and TRBJ1-6, with unresolved D. The TCR was taken from a man younger than 40 who received the YFV17D yellow fever vaccine. The sequencing used PBMCs, collected on the day of the yellow fever booster vaccination. In nucleotides, the CDR3 is TGTGCCAGCAGCTTGGGCGGTACTCGGTCACCCCTCCACTTT. Translated, it gives CASSLGGTRSPLHF.